This T cell receptor beta chain appears in the sequencing data of a study of technical replicates of blood from a handful of donors. Only in-frame clones appear in the TCRdb table, and some are missing; sequencing was by immunoSEQ multiplex PCR. The sample records just over 95,000 clones, approximately 94% being singletons. Trimming cost V 4 bases and J 0 bases; bases outside gene matches: 6. The CDR3 spans 15 residues. Germline V gene data show CDR1 as SGHTS and CDR2 as YDEGEE. Material: T cells isolated from PBMCs. The sequence was collected from a human donor in good health. This rearrangement joins TRBV5-8 to TRBJ1-1; TRBD1 matches at 7 bases. The CDR3 coding sequence is TGTGCCAGCAGCCGGGTGGGACAGCTGAACACTGAAGCTTTCTTT. Translation: CASSRVGQLNTEAFF.